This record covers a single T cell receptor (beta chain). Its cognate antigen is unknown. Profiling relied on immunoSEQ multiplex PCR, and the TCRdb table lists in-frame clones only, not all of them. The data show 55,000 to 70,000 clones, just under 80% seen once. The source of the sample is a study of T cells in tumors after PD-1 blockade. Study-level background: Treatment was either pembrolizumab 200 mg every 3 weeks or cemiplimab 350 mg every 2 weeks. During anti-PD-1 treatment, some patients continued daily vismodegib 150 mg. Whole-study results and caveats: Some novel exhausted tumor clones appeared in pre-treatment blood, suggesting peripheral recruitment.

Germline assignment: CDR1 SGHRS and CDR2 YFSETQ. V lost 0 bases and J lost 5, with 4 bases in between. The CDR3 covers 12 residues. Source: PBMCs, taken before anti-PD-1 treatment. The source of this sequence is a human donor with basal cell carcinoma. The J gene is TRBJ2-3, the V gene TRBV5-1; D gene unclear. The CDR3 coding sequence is TGCGCCAGCAGCTTGGCCGGAGATACGCAGTATTTT. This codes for CASSLAGDTQYF.